This T cell receptor (beta chain) is from a study of blood T cell repertoires in COVID-19. Overall study: In each case, the material was cDNA or gDNA derived from T cells, B-cell-depleted T cells, or PBMCs.

Authors' methods: Amplification with reference gene primers provided the estimates of nucleated cell counts. Sequencing used immunoSEQ multiplex PCR; TCRdb keeps in-frame clones, though not all of them. V, J and clone size reflect that table, while D and trimming were determined from the DNA. Found here are over 150,000 clones, around 81% of them singletons; the top ten hold around 8%. Seattle participants joined during active infection and were tracked over time. The CDR3 totals 15 residues. V lost 0 bases, J lost 6 bases, and 15 bases lay in between. Per germline, CDR1 SGHRS and CDR2 YFSETQ. This TCR came from a woman of 80 years or more with COVID-19, enrolled during active disease. J is TRBJ1-2 and V is TRBV5-1; D not resolved. Sequenced sample: peripheral blood. DNA of the CDR3: TGCGCCAGCAGCTTGGTCCCGGGAGGTATGGATGGCTACACCTTC. It is translated as CASSLVPGGMDGYTF.